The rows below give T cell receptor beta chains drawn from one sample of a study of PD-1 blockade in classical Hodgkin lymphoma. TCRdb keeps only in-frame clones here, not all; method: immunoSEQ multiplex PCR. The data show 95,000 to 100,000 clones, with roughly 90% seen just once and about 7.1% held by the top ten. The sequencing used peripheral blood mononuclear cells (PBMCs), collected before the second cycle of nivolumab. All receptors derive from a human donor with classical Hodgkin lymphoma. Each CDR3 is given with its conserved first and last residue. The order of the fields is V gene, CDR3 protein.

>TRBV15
CATSRLLAGGLDTQYF
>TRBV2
CASSPGVESYNEQFF
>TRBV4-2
CASSQEVALETQYF
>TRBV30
CAWKGDRGLINEQFF
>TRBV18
CASSPTGRIDYEQYF
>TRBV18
CASSPTGGEKLFF
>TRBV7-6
CASSLDRGATYEQYF
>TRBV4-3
CASSQDPADQPQHF
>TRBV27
CASSSDSRGYSPLHF
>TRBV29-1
CSGAGISSNTGELFF
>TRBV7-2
CASSLGGPGGQETQYF
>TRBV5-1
CASSLQGRNEKLFF
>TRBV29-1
CSVEFGGTEAFF
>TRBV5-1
CASTEAGQSIFMNTEAFF
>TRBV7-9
CASSSPQGALAKNIQYF
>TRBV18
CASSSGITTEAFF
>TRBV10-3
CAISRGEFANEQFF
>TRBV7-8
CASSSLTSGVQETQYF
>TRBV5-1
CASGQGAGEQYF
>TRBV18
CASSPRRGGDEQFF
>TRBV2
CASSTGSTPGKLFF
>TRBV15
CATSRDRVPAPLHF
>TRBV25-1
CASSARGAGPGTQYF
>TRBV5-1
CASKGLAEETQYF
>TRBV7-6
CASSLTRGLGNTEAFF
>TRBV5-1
CASSSQPNRGDTQYF
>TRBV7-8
CASSSPGQGKGSNQPQHF
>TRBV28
CASSLLAGTGFWGSNQPQHF
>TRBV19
CASSNGDRGNGYTF
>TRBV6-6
CASSATGGIHEQYF
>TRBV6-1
CASSAPVIFSNEQFF
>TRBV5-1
CASSPVAGGYEQYF
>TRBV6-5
CASSYSGTGTGNEQYF
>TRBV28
CASSVTGGGYGYTF
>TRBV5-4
CASRLSGFQETQYF
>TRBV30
CAWSPGTSESPLHF
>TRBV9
CASSRDSRVKLDNSPLHF
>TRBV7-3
CASSLQRGGQETQYF
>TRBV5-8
CASSRVTGATEAFF
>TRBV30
CASSRAGGQGEQFF
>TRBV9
CASSETGSRYGYTF
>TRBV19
CASSAFDRADEKLFF
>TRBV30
CAWSRGTLSTDTQYF
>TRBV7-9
CASSKATQPSTDTQYF
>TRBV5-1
CASSLGQTLSGNTIYF
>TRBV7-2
CASSPSPGTGNEQFF
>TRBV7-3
CASSLIDSREQFF
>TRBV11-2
CASSAGITGTGHETQYF
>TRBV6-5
CASSYYQGNYGYTF
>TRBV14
CASSPGRDGYTF
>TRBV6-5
CASSYAGNTEAFF
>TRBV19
CASSTSGTPTGELFF
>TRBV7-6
CASSLGISGGGNEQFF
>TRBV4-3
CASSQDWTARDYGYTF